Listed below are T cell receptor beta chains from one sample, sequenced in a study of blood T cell repertoires in COVID-19. Assay used: immunoSEQ multiplex PCR; TCRdb lists only in-frame clones, some missing. The sample has approximately 210,000 clones, roughly 87% seen once; the top ten hold 1.9%. Sequenced: peripheral blood. The receptors were sampled from a man aged 40-50 years with active or convalescent COVID-19. The CDR3 runs from the conserved cysteine through the conserved F or W. The D gene is left open where the match is weak. Size tells how often a clone was seen (once, few, many) or the class of an expanded clone, and some rows leave it out.

d_gene	abundance	v_gene	j_gene	CDR3aa	CDR3nt
NA	NA	TRBV5-5	TRBJ1-6	CASSLNMGSPLHF	TGTGCCAGCAGCCTCAACATGGGCTCACCCCTCCACTTT
TRBD1	NA	TRBV30	TRBJ2-1	CAWSVGQGFVNEQFF	TGTGCCTGGAGTGTAGGACAGGGGTTCGTCAATGAGCAGTTCTTC
NA	NA	TRBV5-3	TRBJ1-2	CARSLVHAPYGYTF	TGTGCCAGAAGCCTCGTCCATGCGCCCTATGGCTACACCTTC
TRBD1	NA	TRBV19	TRBJ2-3	CASSSTGRETDTQYF	TGTGCCAGTAGTTCGACAGGGCGAGAGACAGATACGCAGTATTTT
NA	NA	TRBV5-8	TRBJ1-1	CASSLEGHPNTEAFF	TGTGCCAGCAGCTTGGAAGGACACCCTAACACTGAAGCTTTCTTT
NA	NA	TRBV27	TRBJ1-1	CASKVLRGNTEAFF	TGTGCCAGCAAGGTCCTCCGGGGGAACACTGAAGCTTTCTTT
TRBD1	NA	TRBV18	TRBJ1-6	CASSPDRESSYNSPLHF	TGTGCCAGCTCACCGGACAGGGAAAGCTCCTATAATTCACCCCTCCACTTT
NA	NA	TRBV7-3	TRBJ1-2	CASSPGGEGGYTF	TGTGCCAGCAGCCCTGGGGGGGAAGGCGGCTACACCTTC
TRBD1	NA	TRBV5-1	TRBJ2-4	CASSLANWAGGRGNIQYF	TGCGCCAGCAGCTTGGCCAACTGGGCAGGGGGCCGGGGAAACATTCAGTACTTC
NA	NA	TRBV2	TRBJ2-7	CASSTERAFYEQYF	TGTGCCAGCAGTACGGAGAGGGCTTTCTACGAGCAGTACTTC
TRBD1	NA	TRBV5-1	TRBJ1-6	CASSLRTGGFNSPLHF	TGCGCCAGCAGCTTACGGACAGGGGGCTTTAATTCACCCCTCCACTTT
NA	NA	TRBV11-2	TRBJ2-7	CASSRPSEVQYF	TGTGCCAGCAGCCGCCCTAGCGAGGTGCAGTACTTC
NA	NA	TRBV9	TRBJ2-3	CASSVGSDAITDTQYF	TGTGCCAGCAGCGTAGGTAGCGACGCTATCACAGATACGCAGTATTTT
NA	NA	TRBV7-3	TRBJ2-2	CASSLGPGGTGELFF	TGTGCCAGCAGCTTAGGCCCCGGGGGAACCGGGGAGCTGTTTTTT
TRBD1	NA	TRBV6-4	TRBJ2-1	CASSASETGGDEQFF	TGTGCCAGCAGCGCCAGTGAGACAGGGGGGGATGAGCAGTTCTTC
NA	NA	TRBV18	TRBJ1-4	CASSPQGTTNEKLFF	TGTGCCAGCTCACCCCAGGGGACAACTAATGAAAAACTGTTTTTT
NA	NA	TRBV28	TRBJ2-7	CASRGRQGITYEQYF	TGTGCCAGCAGGGGACGCCAGGGGATTACCTACGAGCAGTACTTC
NA	once	TRBV19	TRBJ1-5	CASSALQASNQPQHF	TGTGCCAGTAGTGCCCTACAGGCCAGCAATCAGCCCCAGCATTTT
TRBD2	NA	TRBV2	TRBJ2-5	CASRRLAGGLETQYF	TGTGCCAGCAGAAGACTAGCGGGGGGACTCGAGACCCAGTACTTC
TRBD1	NA	TRBV29-1	TRBJ2-7	CSVDPGGGEQYF	TGCAGCGTGGACCCAGGGGGCGGCGAGCAGTACTTC
TRBD2	NA	TRBV25-1	TRBJ2-7	CASSDKREWSYEQYF	TGTGCCAGCAGTGACAAGCGGGAGTGGTCCTACGAGCAGTACTTC
NA	NA	TRBV9	TRBJ1-1	CASRKEMNTEAFF	TGTGCCAGCAGGAAAGAGATGAACACTGAAGCTTTCTTT
TRBD1	NA	TRBV2	TRBJ1-2	CASNVDRGFYGYTF	TGTGCCAGCAACGTTGACAGGGGGTTCTATGGCTACACCTTC
TRBD2	NA	TRBV11-2	TRBJ2-7	CASSPVGARLAGEGEQYF	TGTGCCAGCAGCCCCGTGGGGGCCAGACTAGCGGGGGAGGGGGAGCAGTACTTC
TRBD1	once	TRBV18	TRBJ1-2	CASSHGQGFNYGYTF	TGTGCCAGCTCACATGGACAGGGCTTTAACTATGGCTACACCTTC
NA	NA	TRBV7-9	TRBJ1-1	CASSGGQKMNTEAFF	TGTGCCAGCAGCGGAGGACAGAAAATGAACACTGAAGCTTTCTTT
NA	NA	TRBV7-9	TRBJ1-5	CASSLGQQNQPQHF	TGTGCCAGCAGCCTCGGACAGCAAAATCAGCCCCAGCATTTT
NA	few	TRBV6-4	TRBJ2-1	CASSTDSHNEQFF	TGTGCCAGCAGTACGGACAGCCACAATGAGCAGTTCTTC
TRBD1	NA	TRBV10-3	TRBJ2-1	CAIKAGTGPNNEQFF	TGTGCCATCAAAGCCGGGACAGGTCCCAACAATGAGCAGTTCTTC
NA	NA	TRBV18	TRBJ1-3	CASSPGGAVSGNTIYF	TGTGCCAGCTCACCCGGCGGCGCGGTCTCTGGAAACACCATATATTTT
TRBD1	NA	TRBV6-5	TRBJ2-7	CASTPRTGALGEQYF	TGTGCCAGCACCCCCCGGACAGGCGCCCTTGGGGAGCAGTACTTC
TRBD1	NA	TRBV7-8	TRBJ1-5	CASSLGTGGDQPQHF	TGTGCCAGCAGCTTAGGGACAGGGGGGGATCAGCCCCAGCATTTT
TRBD2	few	TRBV6-1	TRBJ2-5	CASSELAGGQETQYF	TGTGCCAGCAGTGAACTAGCGGGGGGGCAAGAGACCCAGTACTTC
NA	NA	TRBV27	TRBJ1-5	CASRGRGWNQPQHF	TGTGCCAGCAGGGGCAGGGGTTGGAATCAGCCCCAGCATTTT
NA	NA	TRBV11-2	TRBJ2-2	CASSFSPMKELFF	TGTGCCAGCAGCTTTTCGCCTATGAAGGAGCTGTTTTTT
TRBD2	NA	TRBV9	TRBJ2-1	CASSVGGEGNEQFF	TGTGCCAGCAGCGTAGGCGGGGAGGGCAATGAGCAGTTCTTC
NA	NA	TRBV9	TRBJ2-1	CASSVALTGIDEQFF	TGTGCCAGCAGCGTAGCTCTGACAGGCATTGATGAGCAGTTCTTC
TRBD1	NA	TRBV5-4	TRBJ1-1	CASRRGGVTEAFF	TGTGCCAGCAGGCGAGGGGGCGTCACTGAAGCTTTCTTT
NA	NA	TRBV19	TRBJ1-5	CASSTATASNQPQHF	TGTGCCAGTAGTACCGCGACAGCTAGCAATCAGCCCCAGCATTTT
NA	NA	TRBV5-1	TRBJ1-4	CASSEGTNEKLFF	TGCGCCAGCAGCGAGGGCACTAATGAAAAACTGTTTTTT
NA	NA	TRBV5-6	TRBJ2-3	CASSLVINTQYF	TGTGCCAGCAGCTTGGTTATAAATACGCAGTATTTT
TRBD2	once	TRBV7-3	TRBJ2-1	CASSLTLAGELREQFF	TGTGCCAGCAGCTTAACCCTAGCGGGGGAACTTCGGGAGCAGTTCTTC
NA	NA	TRBV30	TRBJ1-2	CAWGGPGPKDYGYTF	TGTGCCTGGGGGGGCCCCGGGCCTAAAGACTATGGCTACACCTTC
NA	NA	TRBV7-8	TRBJ2-4	CASSLGLSQNIQYF	TGTGCCAGCAGCTTAGGCCTGAGTCAAAACATTCAGTACTTC
TRBD1	NA	TRBV2	TRBJ1-2	CASSVQQGGSGYTF	TGTGCCAGCAGTGTCCAACAGGGGGGGAGCGGCTACACCTTC
NA	NA	TRBV7-5	TRBJ2-4	CVRSPSDSRLLAKNIQYF	TGTGTCAGAAGCCCCTCGGACAGCCGCCTTTTAGCCAAAAACATTCAGTACTTC
NA	NA	TRBV28	TRBJ1-2	CASSAGAPTFYGYTF	TGTGCCAGCAGCGCAGGGGCCCCCACATTCTATGGCTACACCTTC
TRBD1	NA	TRBV3-1/TRBV3-2	TRBJ1-1	CASSQDPGGHLNTEAFF	TGTGCCAGCAGCCAAGACCCAGGGGGCCATTTGAACACTGAAGCTTTCTTT
NA	NA	TRBV4-1	TRBJ2-2	CASSQDRVSKHGELFF	TGCGCCAGCAGCCAAGACAGGGTCTCTAAACACGGGGAGCTGTTTTTT
NA	NA	TRBV18	TRBJ2-7	CASSPETGRSYEQYF	TGTGCCAGCTCTCCGGAGACAGGGAGGTCCTACGAGCAGTACTTC
NA	NA	TRBV18	TRBJ2-2	CASSPLTGNTGELFF	TGTGCCAGCTCCCCATTGACGGGGAACACCGGGGAGCTGTTTTTT
NA	NA	TRBV30	TRBJ2-7	CAWSVGQEYEQYF	TGTGCCTGGAGTGTGGGGCAGGAGTACGAGCAGTACTTC
NA	NA	TRBV7-9	TRBJ2-5	CASSWALLGPETQYF	TGTGCCAGCAGCTGGGCTTTGTTGGGCCCAGAGACCCAGTACTTC
NA	NA	TRBV5-6	TRBJ1-2	CASRIQGPFLYGYTF	TGTGCCAGCAGAATACAGGGCCCTTTTCTATATGGCTACACCTTC